These 27 T cell receptor beta chains originate from one sample sequenced in a study of regulatory T cells in long-lasting Graves disease. Construction of TCR beta libraries relied on iRepertoire HTBI primers and on Arm-PCR targeting CDR3 regions. MiXCR, run by TCRdb on the multiplex PCR reads, gives a single entry per CDR3 protein. Among around 320,000 distinct CDR3 sequences listed, around 15% were seen once. Time point denoted: newly diagnosed GD, antithyroid drugs for less than 3 months. The TCR library used RNA extracted from PBMCs. The same data also contributed to another study, on T cells in Graves' hyperthyroidism and ophthalmopathy.

Material: peripheral blood mononuclear cells (PBMCs), obtained at new diagnosis, from a patient treated with antithyroid drugs. Every receptor here comes from a man in his forties with Graves disease.

This clonotype occurred many times. The V call is TRBV4-1, the J call TRBJ2-3; D is perhaps TRBD2 (6 bases). V was shortened by 7 bases and J by 5 bases, with 19 bases between the two germline ends. The length of the CDR3 is 15 residues. Germline loops: CDR1 MGHRA, CDR2 YSYEKL. This chain's CDR3 is CASNTLGQEGDTQYF. In nucleotides, the CDR3 is TGCGCCAGCAACACCCTCGGGCAGGAGGGAGATACGCAGTATTTT.

This clonotype was counted ten times or more. The rearrangement joins TRBV4-2 to TRBJ2-5; 8 bases fit TRBD2. Germline loops: CDR1 LGHNA, CDR2 YNFKEQ. The CDR3 is 15 residues long. Unmatched junction bases numbered 6, after V lost 1 base and J lost 5 bases. CDR3 bases: TGTGCCAGCAGCCAAGGGGGTAGCGGGGCGGAGACCCAGTACTTC. Translating it yields CASSQGGSGAETQYF.

This chain joins TRBV6-1 and TRBJ1-2; 9 positions match TRBD1. J was trimmed by 9 bases and V by 5 bases; bases with no gene match: 13. Germline CDR1 is MNHNS and CDR2 is SASEGT. This CDR3 has 15 residues. The CDR3 DNA sequence: TGTGCCAGCAGTACCCACCGGGACAGGGTTTTCAGCTACACCTTC. Its translation: CASSTHRDRVFSYTF.

Many counts were recorded for this clonotype. This chain uses TRBV27 with TRBJ1-5, with D unclear. The CDR3 contains 15 residues. The V gene's germline CDR1 is MNHEY and CDR2 SMNVEV (reference sequence). Trimming left V 5 bases short and J 0 bases short, with 11 bases between. The CDR3 here is CASSPGSSSNQPQHF. Written as DNA, the CDR3 is TGTGCCAGCAGTCCGGGATCTTCTAGCAATCAGCCCCAGCATTTT.

This clonotype was observed many times. The chain has TRBV7-2 and TRBJ2-3; D gene unclear. V dropped 0 bases and J dropped 0 bases, with 13 bases sitting between them. Germline lookup yields CDR1 SGHTA and CDR2 FQGNSA. This CDR3 region has 17 residues. Here the CDR3 reads CASSLAAGTSSTDTQYF. The DNA of the CDR3 is TGTGCCAGCAGCTTAGCAGCAGGTACCAGCAGCACAGATACGCAGTATTTT.

The sample holds a few counts of this clonotype. The V and J genes are TRBV5-1 and TRBJ2-7; TRBD1 might be the D (6 bases). There are 14 residues in the CDR3. V was cut by 0 bases and J by 5 bases, with 12 bases left in between. Germline-derived CDR1 and CDR2 are SGHRS and YFSETQ. CDR3 loop: CASSLGTVFDEQYF. The DNA of the CDR3 is TGCGCCAGCAGCTTGGGGACAGTCTTTGACGAGCAGTACTTC.

CDR3 DNA: TGTGCCAGCAGCGACGGGACTAAATCCTACGAGCAGTACTTC. It codes for CASSDGTKSYEQYF. The chain employs TRBV7-9 and TRBJ2-7; TRBD2 aligns across 7 bases. Germline V gene sequence: CDR1 SEHNR, CDR2 FQNEAQ (reference sequence). The CDR3 contains 14 residues. The ends lost 5 bases at V and 1 base at J; junction bases unmatched: 5.

The chain carries TRBV5-1 and TRBJ2-3, with 7 nucleotides matching TRBD1. After removal of 6 bases from V and 3 bases from J, the junction contained 7 bases not matched to a gene. The length of the CDR3 is 14 residues. Germline-derived CDR1 and CDR2 are SGHRS and YFSETQ. The CDR3 reads CASMRAGGTDTQYF. CDR3 coding DNA: TGCGCCAGCATGAGGGCAGGGGGAACAGATACGCAGTATTTT.

The table lists this clonotype with many counts. CDR3 bases: TGTGCCAGCAGCGGACCCGGGGGAGGTGGAGATACGCAGTATTTT. It translates to CASSGPGGGGDTQYF. The chain is built from TRBV2 and TRBJ2-3; D may be TRBD2 (6 bases). CDR1 SNHLY and CDR2 FYNNEI come from the germline V gene. Trimming removed 6 bases at V and 5 bases at J, with 18 bases between. This CDR3 is 15 amino acids long.

This clonotype has more than one count but fewer than ten. The V call is TRBV20-1, the J call TRBJ2-2; 8 nucleotides line up with TRBD2. The CDR3 runs to 16 residues. Trimming removed 0 bases from V and 6 bases from J; junction bases left unmatched: 9. The germline V gene encodes CDR1 DFQATT and CDR2 SNEGSKA (reference sequence). The CDR3 spells CSARDLGGVGPGELFF. CDR3 sequence (DNA): TGCAGTGCTAGAGATCTCGGGGGGGTGGGTCCCGGGGAGCTGTTTTTT.

This clonotype was seen ten or more times. The rearrangement uses TRBV3-1 and TRBJ2-7; D possibly corresponds to TRBD1 (6 bases). The germline gives CDR1 LGHDT, CDR2 YNNKEL (reference sequence). The CDR3 sequence is 13 residues long. The V end was cut by 4 bases, the J end by 2 bases, with 9 bases between. The DNA of the CDR3 is TGTGCCAGCAGCCTGGGACATACCTACGAGCAGTACTTC. This gives the protein CASSLGHTYEQYF.

The chain has TRBV18 and TRBJ2-5, with TRBD1 matching 9 bases. The junction had 5 bases not matched to a gene; V was cut back by 1 base and J by 5 bases. Germline V gives CDR1 KGHSH, CDR2 LQKENI. The CDR3 is 15 residues long. This CDR3 reads CASSPRGQGTETQYF. The CDR3 nucleotides read TGTGCCAGCTCACCACGGGGACAGGGTACCGAGACCCAGTACTTC.

The chain recombines TRBV5-1 with TRBJ1-3; possibly TRBD1 for D (5 bases). This CDR3 has 13 residues. V lost 4 bases and J 7 bases, leaving 12 bases between the germline ends. Germline V lookup: CDR1 SGHRS, CDR2 YFSETQ. This CDR3 is CASSVGGTNTIYF. The CDR3 region has the DNA TGCGCCAGCAGCGTCGGGGGAACGAACACCATATATTTT. Filled out from reference TRBV5-1 and TRBJ1-3, the complete variable domain reads KAGVTQTPRYLIKTRGQQVTLSCSPISGHRSVSWYQQTPGQGLQFLFEYFSETQRNKGNFPGRFSGRQFSNSRSEMNVSTLELGDSALYLCASSVGGTNTIYFGEGSWLTVV.

This clonotype has a count of ten or more. V and J are TRBV11-2 and TRBJ2-7, with a weak D call TRBD1 (5 bases). This CDR3 has 15 residues. Germline CDR1 and CDR2: SGHAT and FQNNGV. V was clipped by 7 bases and J by 1 base, with 17 bases between them. CDR3 loop: CASKLRSGLSYEQYF. The CDR3 coding sequence is TGTGCCAGCAAGCTTAGATCAGGGTTGTCCTACGAGCAGTACTTC. Full variable domain (rest looked up from reference TRBV11-2 and TRBJ2-7): EAGVAQSPRYKIIEKRQSVAFWCNPISGHATLYWYQQILGQGPKLLIQFQNNGVVDDSQLPKDRFSAERLKGVDSTLKIQPAKLEDSAVYLCASKLRSGLSYEQYFGPGTRLTVT.

This clonotype showed up many times. The chain joins TRBV5-1 to TRBJ2-3; TRBD2 matches at 11 bases. Germline V gene lookup returns CDR1 SGHRS and CDR2 YFSETQ. This CDR3 is 15 amino acids long. V was pared by 5 bases and J by 0 bases, with 2 bases of the junction left unmatched. CDR3 coding DNA: TGCGCCAGCAGGAGGACTAGCGGGAGCACAGATACGCAGTATTTT. This encodes CASRRTSGSTDTQYF.

The chain has TRBV9 and TRBJ2-2; D is ambiguous. There are 13 residues in the CDR3. V lost 3 bases and J 6 bases, leaving 9 bases between the germline ends. CDR1 SGDLS and CDR2 YYNGEE come from the germline V gene. CDR3 coding DNA: TGTGCCAGCAGCGGGAGAGTTGCCGGGGAGCTGTTTTTT. This encodes CASSGRVAGELFF. The complete variable domain, with remaining parts taken from reference TRBV9 and TRBJ2-2, reads DSGVTQTPKHLITATGQRVTLRCSPRSGDLSVYWYQQSLDQGLQFLIQYYNGEERAKGNILERFSAQQFPDLHSELNLSSLELGDSALYFCASSGRVAGELFFGEGSRLTVL.

The V call is TRBV5-6, the J call TRBJ1-4, with D possibly being TRBD1 (6 bases). Trimming left V 3 bases short and J 0 bases short, with 12 bases between. The CDR3 length is 16 residues. Looked up from germline, CDR1 is SGHDT and CDR2 is YYEEEE. The CDR3 DNA is TGTGCCAGCAGCTCTTACAGGGTTACAACTAATGAAAAACTGTTTTTT. Translated, it gives CASSSYRVTTNEKLFF.

This clonotype was picked up a small number of times. V usage is TRBV10-3 and J usage is TRBJ2-1; D unresolved. This CDR3 has 13 residues. Germline values: CDR1 ENHRY, CDR2 SYGVKD. The ends were cut back, 0 bases at V and 9 bases at J, with 9 bases in the middle. Written as DNA, the CDR3 is TGTGCCATCAGTGAGTCACTTCAAACTGAGCAGTTCTTC. This sequence encodes CAISESLQTEQFF.

This clonotype was detected many times. This rearrangement joins TRBV9 to TRBJ2-3, with 14 bases that match TRBD2. The V gene end was trimmed by 3 bases and the J gene end by 3 bases; junction bases not matched to a gene: 6. The CDR3 spans 17 residues. Germline CDR1 is SGDLS and CDR2 is YYNGEE. CDR3 in DNA: TGTGCCAGCAGCGCGAGGGGACTAGCGGGAGCAACAGATACGCAGTATTTT. Protein sequence: CASSARGLAGATDTQYF.

The genes are TRBV7-2 and TRBJ1-3; D ambiguous. The CDR3 covers 14 residues. Trimming took off 0 bases at V and 14 bases at J, with 17 bases between the two ends. The germline V gene encodes CDR1 SGHTA and CDR2 FQGNSA. CDR3 sequence (DNA): TGTGCCAGCAGCTTAGCCTCACCCCGGGCTAGCTTATATTTT. Amino acid sequence: CASSLASPRASLYF.

The V gene is TRBV2, the J gene TRBJ2-3; the match to TRBD2 covers 10 bases. CDR1 is SNHLY and CDR2 is FYNNEI in the germline V gene. After removal of 4 bases from V and 4 bases from J, the junction contained 8 bases not matched to a gene. This CDR3 is built from 16 residues. The CDR3 reads CASSGAVAGGPDTQYF. The CDR3 DNA follows: TGTGCCAGCAGTGGAGCGGTAGCGGGGGGCCCAGATACGCAGTATTTT.

This clonotype was counted many times. The chain has TRBV20-1 and TRBJ2-3; TRBD2 aligns across 8 bases. With V trimmed by 6 bases and J by 5 bases, 4 bases remained unmatched. CDR3 length equals 12 residues. Germline V gene lookup returns CDR1 DFQATT and CDR2 SNEGSKA (reference sequence). CDR3 loop: CSALTSGDTQYF. The CDR3 nucleotides are TGCAGTGCCCTCACTAGCGGAGATACGCAGTATTTT.

This sequence joins TRBV6-6 and TRBJ1-5; D not resolved. The CDR3 covers 17 residues. The germline CDR1 and CDR2 sequences are MNHNY and SVGAGI (reference sequence). With 0 bases removed from V and 4 bases from J, the gap between germline ends came to 16 bases. Written as DNA, the CDR3 is TGTGCCAGCAGTTACTCGTTGACTGATTATGGTAATCAGCCCCAGCATTTT. This sequence encodes CASSYSLTDYGNQPQHF.

This clonotype was observed at least ten times. In DNA form, the CDR3 reads TGTGCCAGCAGCTTCAACATGAACACTGAAGCTTTCTTT. Protein product: CASSFNMNTEAFF. The chain combines TRBV11-3 with TRBJ1-1; D unresolved. This CDR3 is built from 13 residues. Per the germline V gene, CDR1 is SGHNT and CDR2 is YENEEA. V gave up 3 bases and J gave up 0 bases, with 5 bases separating them.

This clonotype was seen a few times. A read error may be the cause here, since a much bigger clone is one base away. The rearrangement joins TRBV5-1 to TRBJ2-3; 9 bases are a match to TRBD1. CDR1 and CDR2 from the germline V gene are SGHRS and YFSETQ. This CDR3 region has 17 residues. The DNA of the CDR3 is TGCGTCAGCAGCTCCGACGGACAGGGGATATCACAAGATACGCAGTATTTT. It is translated as CVSSSDGQGISQDTQYF.

The chain has TRBV28 and TRBJ1-6; no clear D. The CDR3 runs 14 residues. The V and J ends lost 7 bases and 8 bases respectively, with 15 bases between them. Germline V CDR1 and CDR2: MDHEN, SYDVKM. CDR3 in DNA: TGTGCCAGCACACCGGGAATTAGGTATTCACCCCTCCACTTT. Protein product: CASTPGIRYSPLHF.

The chain carries TRBV5-5 and TRBJ1-2; D not resolved. V lost 1 base and J lost 4, with 8 bases in between. The CDR3 has 13 amino acids. Germline V gene sequence: CDR1 SGHKS, CDR2 YYEKEE (reference sequence). This CDR3 is CASSLNSVYGYTF. CDR3 nucleotide sequence: TGTGCCAGCAGCTTGAATTCAGTCTATGGCTACACCTTC. The full variable domain, its missing parts supplied by reference TRBV5-5 and TRBJ1-2, is DAGVTQSPTHLIKTRGQQVTLRCSPISGHKSVSWYQQVLGQGPQFIFQYYEKEERGRGNFPDRFSARQFPNYSSELNVNALLLGDSALYLCASSLNSVYGYTFGSGTRLTVV.